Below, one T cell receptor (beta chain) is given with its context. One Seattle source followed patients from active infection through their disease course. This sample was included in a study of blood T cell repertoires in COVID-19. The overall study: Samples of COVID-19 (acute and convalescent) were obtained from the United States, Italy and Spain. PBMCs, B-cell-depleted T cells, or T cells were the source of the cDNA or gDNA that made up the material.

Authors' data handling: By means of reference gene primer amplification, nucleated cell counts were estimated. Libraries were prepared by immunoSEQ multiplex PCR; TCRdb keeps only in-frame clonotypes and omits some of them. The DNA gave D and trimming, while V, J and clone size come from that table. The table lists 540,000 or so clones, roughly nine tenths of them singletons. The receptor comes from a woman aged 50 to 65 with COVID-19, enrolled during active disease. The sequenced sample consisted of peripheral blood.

The CDR3 nucleotides read TGTGCCACCAGCAGAGAACCCGAGGACGAGCAGTACTTC. It is translated as CATSREPEDEQYF. The chain has TRBV15 and TRBJ2-7; D gene ambiguous. The CDR3 extends over 13 amino acids. The germline V and J ends were trimmed by 0 bases and 5 bases, with 8 bases remaining between them. CDR1 is LNHNV and CDR2 is YYDKDF in the germline V gene (reference sequence). Based on the CDR3 plus reference TRBV15 and TRBJ2-7, the full variable domain is DAMVIQNPRYQVTQFGKPVTLSCSQTLNHNVMYWYQQKSSQAPKLLFHYYDKDFNNEADTPDNFQSRRPNTSFCFLDIRSPGLGDTAMYLCATSREPEDEQYFGPGTRLTVT.